The clone carrying this T cell receptor beta chain was seen many times. The antigen remains unidentified. Arm-PCR of CDR3 regions with iRepertoire HTBI primers generated TCR beta libraries. MiXCR, run by TCRdb on the multiplex PCR reads, gives a single entry per CDR3 protein. This sample carries about 320,000 distinct CDR3 sequences, 15% to 20% of them seen once, and the ten largest clones take about 40%. The germline V gene encodes CDR1 GTSNPN and CDR2 SVGIG (reference sequence). Trimming removed 2 bases at V and 4 bases at J, with 7 bases between. The CDR3 sequence is 12 residues long. Specified time point: newly diagnosed GD, antithyroid drugs for less than 3 months. PBMC RNA served as the TCR library source. These data belong to a study of regulatory T cells in long-lasting Graves disease. Points from the study as a whole: Comparison showed that persistent patients shared more public clonotypes (about 3,000) than new patients (approximately 870).

The sample consisted of peripheral blood mononuclear cells (PBMCs), taken at new diagnosis, from a patient treated with antithyroid drugs. The source is a female donor with Graves disease. This chain links TRBV30 with TRBJ2-3; D unresolved. The CDR3 loop reads CAWSPGADTQYF. CDR3 nucleotide sequence: TGTGCCTGGAGTCCCGGCGCAGATACGCAGTATTTT.